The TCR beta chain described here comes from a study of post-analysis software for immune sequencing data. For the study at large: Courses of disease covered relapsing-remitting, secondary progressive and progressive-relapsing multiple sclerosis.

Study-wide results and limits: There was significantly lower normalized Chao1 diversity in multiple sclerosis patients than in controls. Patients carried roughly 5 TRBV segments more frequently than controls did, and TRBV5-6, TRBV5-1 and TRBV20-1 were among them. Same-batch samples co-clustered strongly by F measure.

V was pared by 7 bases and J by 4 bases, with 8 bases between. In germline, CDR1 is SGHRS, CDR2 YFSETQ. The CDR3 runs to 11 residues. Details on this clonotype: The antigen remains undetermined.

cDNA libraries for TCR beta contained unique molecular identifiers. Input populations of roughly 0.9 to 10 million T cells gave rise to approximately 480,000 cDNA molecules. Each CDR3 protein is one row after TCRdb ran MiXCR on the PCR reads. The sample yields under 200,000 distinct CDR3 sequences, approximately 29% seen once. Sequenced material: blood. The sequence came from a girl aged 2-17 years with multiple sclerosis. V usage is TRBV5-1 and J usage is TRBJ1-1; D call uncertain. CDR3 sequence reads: CASGSGTEAFF. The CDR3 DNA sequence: TGCGCCAGCGGTTCCGGCACTGAAGCTTTCTTT.